The text below deals with one T cell receptor beta chain. CDR3 size: 15 residues. With V trimmed by 6 bases and J by 7 bases, 9 bases remained unmatched. CDR1 is SEHNR and CDR2 is FQNEAQ in the germline V gene (reference sequence). Assay: immunoSEQ multiplex PCR; the TCRdb copy retains only in-frame clones and omits some. This table has around 100,000 clones, about 80% appearing once. These data are taken from a study of T cell clones after liver transplantation. Study in general: Samples came from ITN030ST, which attempted immunosuppression withdrawal within 2 years of liver transplantation. Without induction therapy, subjects received standard immunosuppression until 12-24 months post-transplant.

This rearrangement joins TRBV7-9 to TRBJ2-1, with TRBD2 matching over 10 bases. The specimen was CD4+ T cells from blood, collected around 4 years after liver transplant. The sequence came from a human patient who received a liver transplant. Some T cells may be the graft donor's. CDR3: CASRSGASGRNEQFF. The CDR3 DNA sequence: TGTGCCAGCAGGTCGGGGGCTAGCGGGAGAAATGAGCAGTTCTTC.